This TCR beta chain was captured by sequencing in a study of CD8 T cells in ankylosing spondylitis. This clonotype came up a few times. One end of the junction fails to match germline, which may point to a read error. The germline V gene has CDR1 SGHRS and CDR2 YFSETQ. This CDR3 is built from 14 residues. TCRdb fed the 5' RACE reads into MiXCR, producing one record per CDR3 protein. Of roughly 260,000 distinct CDR3 sequences listed, roughly 20% are singletons. This TCR came from a male donor with ankylosing spondylitis or in good health (not recorded which). Sequenced input: blood, either unsorted or a sorted T cell fraction (not recorded which). The gene calls are TRBV5-1 and TRBJ2-5, with 10 bases lining up with TRBD2. CDR3 region: CASSLSGGAETQYF. In DNA, the CDR3 is TGTGCCAGCAGTTTGAGCGGGGGGGCAGAGACCCAGTACTTC.